This TCR beta chain was found in a study of post-analysis software for immune sequencing data. Across the study: The patients showed relapsing-remitting, secondary progressive and progressive-relapsing multiple sclerosis courses. General study points: Compared with controls, patients had more of about 5 TRBV segments, including TRBV5-6, TRBV5-1 and TRBV20-1. Patients with multiple sclerosis recorded significantly lower normalized Chao1 diversity than controls, the study found.

Unique-molecular-identifier-tagged TCR beta cDNA libraries were used. The source material, 1 to 10 million T cells, gave rise to 500,000 or so cDNA molecules. MiXCR, applied by TCRdb to the PCR reads, yields one record per CDR3 protein. This sample has 350,000 to 450,000 distinct CDR3 sequences, with roughly 38% found just once. The V gene lost 4 bases and the J gene lost 0 bases, with 19 bases spanning the gap. The CDR3 extends over 18 amino acids. The germline V gene encodes CDR1 MNHEY and CDR2 SVGEGT. This clonotype was found once. Its specificity is unknown. The sequenced sample was blood. The gene calls are TRBV6-2 or TRBV6-3 and TRBJ1-5, with unresolved D. The origin of this receptor is a girl aged 2-10 years with multiple sclerosis. The CDR3 coding sequence is TGTGCCAGCAGTTTCATCCTCGCGTCAGGTCCTAGCAATCAGCCCCAGCATTTT. Encoded protein: CASSFILASGPSNQPQHF.